These T cell receptor beta chains were read from a single sample in a study of beta chain features in type 1 diabetes. TCRdb's table, derived via immunoSEQ multiplex PCR, lists solely in-frame clones and lacks some. The data contain fewer than 250,000 clones, about 14% of them singletons. Sequencing input: naive CD4+ T cells from blood. Receptor source: a woman aged 35 to 49 in good health. Both conserved end residues are part of each CDR3. Each record gives: CDR3 length, clone size, J gene, D gene, V gene, CDR3 DNA, CDR3 protein. A D gene is named only where the DNA matches it firmly. Size is stated for part of the rows, as once, few or many counts, or as a class when the clone is expanded.

CDR3 length: 17
clone size: NA
J gene: TRBJ1-6
D gene: NA
V gene: TRBV7-6
CDR3 DNA: TGTGCCAGCACCAAGGCGGGGACGGGGAGTCTCCGGTCACCCCTCCACTTT
CDR3 protein: CASTKAGTGSLRSPLHF

CDR3 length: 13
clone size: NA
J gene: TRBJ2-4
D gene: NA
V gene: TRBV2
CDR3 DNA: TGTGCCAGCAGCAAGACAGAATTAAACATTCAGTACTTC
CDR3 protein: CASSKTELNIQYF

CDR3 length: 11
clone size: few
J gene: TRBJ2-5
D gene: NA
V gene: TRBV7-2
CDR3 DNA: TGTGCCAGCAGCTCCGGTGGAGGCCAGTACTTC
CDR3 protein: CASSSGGGQYF

CDR3 length: 14
clone size: few
J gene: TRBJ1-2
D gene: NA
V gene: TRBV7-8
CDR3 DNA: TGTGCCAGCAGCTTAGCCCACAGGAACTATGGCTACACCTTC
CDR3 protein: CASSLAHRNYGYTF

CDR3 length: 14
clone size: once
J gene: TRBJ1-3
D gene: TRBD1
V gene: TRBV15
CDR3 DNA: TGTGCCACGGGACAGGGTGGCTCTGGAAACACCATATATTTT
CDR3 protein: CATGQGGSGNTIYF

CDR3 length: 14
clone size: few
J gene: TRBJ2-5
D gene: NA
V gene: TRBV5-1
CDR3 DNA: TGCGCCAGCAGCCTCGACAGGACGTCGGAGACCCAGTACTTC
CDR3 protein: CASSLDRTSETQYF

CDR3 length: 14
clone size: NA
J gene: TRBJ2-5
D gene: NA
V gene: TRBV5-1
CDR3 DNA: TGCGCCAGCAAGTCCTCGACTAGCCAAGAGACCCAGTACTTC
CDR3 protein: CASKSSTSQETQYF

CDR3 length: 16
clone size: few
J gene: TRBJ1-2
D gene: TRBD1
V gene: TRBV19
CDR3 DNA: TGTGCCAGTAGTTTATTACCCGGGACAGGGGACTATGGCTACACCTTC
CDR3 protein: CASSLLPGTGDYGYTF

CDR3 length: 14
clone size: NA
J gene: TRBJ1-2
D gene: NA
V gene: TRBV10-3
CDR3 DNA: TGTGCCATCAGCCGAGATCCGGGGAACTATGGCTACACCTTC
CDR3 protein: CAISRDPGNYGYTF

CDR3 length: 14
clone size: NA
J gene: TRBJ2-5
D gene: TRBD1
V gene: TRBV5-1
CDR3 DNA: TGCGCCAGCAGCAGGGGACAGGGGCAAGAGACCCAGTACTTC
CDR3 protein: CASSRGQGQETQYF

CDR3 length: 12
clone size: NA
J gene: TRBJ2-7
D gene: NA
V gene: TRBV7-9
CDR3 DNA: TGTGCCAGCAGCTTAGCTAGAGACGAGCAGTACTTC
CDR3 protein: CASSLARDEQYF

CDR3 length: 14
clone size: NA
J gene: TRBJ1-2
D gene: NA
V gene: TRBV5-4
CDR3 DNA: TGTGCCAGCAGCTCCAAAGACGGGAACTATGGCTACACCTTC
CDR3 protein: CASSSKDGNYGYTF

CDR3 length: 15
clone size: NA
J gene: TRBJ1-5
D gene: NA
V gene: TRBV12-5
CDR3 DNA: TGTGCTAGTGGTTTGGGACTCTTAAGCAATCAGCCCCAGCATTTT
CDR3 protein: CASGLGLLSNQPQHF

CDR3 length: 17
clone size: few
J gene: TRBJ2-6
D gene: NA
V gene: TRBV12-5
CDR3 DNA: TGTGCTAGTGGTTTGGGCCAAGGAGGGGCCGGGGCCAACGTCCTGACTTTC
CDR3 protein: CASGLGQGGAGANVLTF

CDR3 length: 18
clone size: NA
J gene: TRBJ1-3
D gene: NA
V gene: TRBV4-1
CDR3 DNA: TGCGCCAGCAGCCAAGATCCTGGGGGGACGAGCTCTGGAAACACCATATATTTT
CDR3 protein: CASSQDPGGTSSGNTIYF

CDR3 length: 14
clone size: NA
J gene: TRBJ2-5
D gene: TRBD1
V gene: TRBV7-7
CDR3 DNA: TGTGCTAGCAGCCGGGGACAGCAGCAAGAGACCCAGTACTTC
CDR3 protein: CASSRGQQQETQYF

CDR3 length: 16
clone size: few
J gene: TRBJ2-3
D gene: NA
V gene: TRBV9
CDR3 DNA: TGTGCCAGCAGCGTAGTTGGCGGGGAGAGCACAGATACGCAGTATTTT
CDR3 protein: CASSVVGGESTDTQYF

CDR3 length: 14
clone size: NA
J gene: TRBJ1-1
D gene: NA
V gene: TRBV7-2
CDR3 DNA: TGTGCCAGCAGCCAAAGTGGGAGGGGGACTGAAGCTTTCTTT
CDR3 protein: CASSQSGRGTEAFF

CDR3 length: 13
clone size: NA
J gene: TRBJ2-7
D gene: NA
V gene: TRBV6-5
CDR3 DNA: TGTGCCAGCAGTATGGACAGCTCCTACGAGCAGTACTTC
CDR3 protein: CASSMDSSYEQYF

CDR3 length: 13
clone size: few
J gene: TRBJ1-2
D gene: NA
V gene: TRBV5-6
CDR3 DNA: TGTGCCAGCAGCTTGGACAGTAACTATGGCTACACCTTC
CDR3 protein: CASSLDSNYGYTF

CDR3 length: 14
clone size: few
J gene: TRBJ2-7
D gene: TRBD1
V gene: TRBV19
CDR3 DNA: TGTGCCAGTAACACGGGACAGTACTCCTACGAGCAGTACTTC
CDR3 protein: CASNTGQYSYEQYF

CDR3 length: 14
clone size: NA
J gene: TRBJ2-7
D gene: TRBD1
V gene: TRBV6-4
CDR3 DNA: TGTGCCAGCAGTGGGACAGGGGGTTCCTACGAGCAGTACTTC
CDR3 protein: CASSGTGGSYEQYF

CDR3 length: 15
clone size: NA
J gene: TRBJ2-3
D gene: NA
V gene: TRBV6-5
CDR3 DNA: TGTGCCAGCAGTTACACAGTCTTCCCCACAGATACGCAGTATTTT
CDR3 protein: CASSYTVFPTDTQYF

CDR3 length: 16
clone size: few
J gene: TRBJ2-2
D gene: TRBD1
V gene: TRBV5-5
CDR3 DNA: TGTGCCAGCAGCTTGGGTTCTGGGACAGGGACCAGGGAGCTGTTTTTT
CDR3 protein: CASSLGSGTGTRELFF

CDR3 length: 16
clone size: NA
J gene: TRBJ1-2
D gene: TRBD1
V gene: TRBV19
CDR3 DNA: TGTGCCAGTTATAGACAGGGAACCTATCCAGGTGGGGGCTACACCTTC
CDR3 protein: CASYRQGTYPGGGYTF

CDR3 length: 14
clone size: NA
J gene: TRBJ2-7
D gene: TRBD1
V gene: TRBV7-2
CDR3 DNA: TGTGCCAGCAGTTACCTCGGACAGGGCGTCGAGCAGTACTTC
CDR3 protein: CASSYLGQGVEQYF

CDR3 length: 17
clone size: few
J gene: TRBJ2-3
D gene: NA
V gene: TRBV5-1
CDR3 DNA: TGCGCCAGCAGGCAAACCGAAGGTACAGGGATCACAGATACGCAGTATTTT
CDR3 protein: CASRQTEGTGITDTQYF

CDR3 length: 18
clone size: NA
J gene: TRBJ2-1
D gene: TRBD2
V gene: TRBV7-6
CDR3 DNA: TGTGCCAGCAGCTCCGAACCCCAACTAGCGGGGGCCCACAATGAGCAGTTCTTC
CDR3 protein: CASSSEPQLAGAHNEQFF

CDR3 length: 17
clone size: NA
J gene: TRBJ1-4
D gene: TRBD1
V gene: TRBV5-4
CDR3 DNA: TGTGCCAGCAGCGGTGAACAGGGGAGTGCAACTAATGAAAAACTGTTTTTT
CDR3 protein: CASSGEQGSATNEKLFF